These T cell receptor beta chains were read from a single sample in a study of blood T cell repertoires in COVID-19. Clones were sequenced by immunoSEQ multiplex PCR, and TCRdb holds only the in-frame ones, with some missing. Found here are about 12,000 clones, 55% to 85% of them singletons; the top ten hold roughly 9.1%. The sequenced material came from peripheral blood. The source of these receptors is a man in his sixties with COVID-19, enrolled during active disease. Both conserved end residues are part of each CDR3. The D gene is left open where the match is weak.

v_call d_call cdr3_aa
TRBV6-5 TRBD1 CASSSEGQGNTEAFF
TRBV7-2 TRBD2 CASSLLGGETQYF
TRBV27 - CASAPSRVKLNYGYTF
TRBV5-1 - CASSLSPDSANTEAFF
TRBV27 TRBD2 CASSDGGGAYEQYF
TRBV14 - CASSQVPGGSEKLFF
TRBV11-3 TRBD2 CASSFPSGRAFDNEQFF
TRBV27 - CASSWLGGLYTEAFF
TRBV20-1 - CSASSVYSNQPQHF
TRBV4-3 - CASSQKTGSTGELFF
TRBV7-2 - CASSLASRGDTQYF
TRBV2 TRBD1 CASRGTGMSNQPQHF
TRBV5-6 TRBD2 CASSLSTSGRTDTQYF
TRBV20-1 TRBD1 CSASRGQGTTEAFF
TRBV10-3 - CAIKEGASYNEQFF
TRBV28 - CASSLTARGYTF
TRBV6-1 - CASSELYTLNTEAFF
TRBV7-2 - CASSDSGTSAGNTIYF
TRBV6-6 TRBD1 CASSGTEEETQYF
TRBV25-1 - CASSDRDYGYTF
TRBV6-1 TRBD1 CASSEQGAWETQYF
TRBV6-4 TRBD1 CASRHRDRGSYEQFF
TRBV30 - CAWSAGGGGWTNQPQHF
TRBV9 - CASSVAADGYEDTQYF